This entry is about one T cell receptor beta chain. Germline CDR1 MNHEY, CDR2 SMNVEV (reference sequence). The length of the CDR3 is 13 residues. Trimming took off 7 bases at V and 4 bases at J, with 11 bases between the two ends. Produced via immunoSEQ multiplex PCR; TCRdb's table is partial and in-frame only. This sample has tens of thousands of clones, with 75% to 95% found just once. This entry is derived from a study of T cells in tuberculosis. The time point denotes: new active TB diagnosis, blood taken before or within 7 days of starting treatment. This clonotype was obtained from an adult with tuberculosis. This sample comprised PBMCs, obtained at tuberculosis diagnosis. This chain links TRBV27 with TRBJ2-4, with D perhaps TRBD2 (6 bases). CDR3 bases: TGTGCCAGCACCGCCGGGGGAAAAAACATTCAGTACTTC. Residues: CASTAGGKNIQYF.